This TCR beta chain was identified in a study of blood T cell repertoires in COVID-19. Study-level background: Acute-phase and convalescent COVID-19 samples originated in the United States, Italy and Spain.

CDR1 and CDR2 from the germline V gene are SGHDN and FVKESK. The CDR3 contains 15 residues. Trimming removed 4 bases at V and 6 bases at J, with 18 bases between. In the original workflow: By means of reference gene primer amplification, nucleated cell counts were estimated. TCRdb's table, derived via immunoSEQ multiplex PCR, lists solely in-frame clones and lacks some. The V and J calls and clone size were taken over from that table, and D and trimming were inferred from the DNA. Seen here are a few hundred thousand clones, over 75% observed once, and the top ten hold roughly 1%. The sequenced sample was PBMCs or T cells enriched from blood (not recorded which). The sequence derives from a man aged 18 to 30 who had recovered from COVID-19. The chain recombines TRBV14 with TRBJ1-1; tentatively, D is TRBD1 (6 bases). The chain's CDR3 is CASSPLVRGKAEAFF. The CDR3 nucleotides read TGTGCCAGCAGCCCTCTGGTCAGGGGAAAGGCTGAAGCTTTCTTT.